These 5 T cell receptor beta chains originate from one sample sequenced in a study of blood T cell repertoires in COVID-19 (dated by TCRdb to the early 2020s). The method behind the library was the immunoSEQ multiplex PCR assay. TCRdb mirrors the immuneACCESS table, restricted to in-frame sequences. Some clones are absent from its copies; in checked studies, under half trace to an unresolved V gene, and the reason for the others is unknown. Present in this sample are approximately 350,000 clones, about four fifths of which were seen just once. The ten largest clones add up to approximately 4.7% of the sample. The sequenced sample consisted of PBMCs or T cells enriched from blood (not recorded which). The receptor set was obtained from a woman in her fifties or sixties who had recovered from COVID-19.

This chain uses TRBV21-1 with TRBJ2-7; the D segment call TRBD2 is taken from the table without a DNA check. TRBV21-1 is recorded as a pseudogene. There are 15 residues in the CDR3. CDR3 nucleotide sequence: TGTGCCAGCAGCAAATTGCGAGGGCCTCGGTACGAGCAGTACTTC. This gives the protein CASSKLRGPRYEQYF.

V and J are TRBV5-1 and TRBJ2-7; no reliable D call. In germline, CDR1 is SGHRS, CDR2 YFSETQ. The CDR3 is made up of 14 amino acids. V lost 1 base and J lost 0, with 8 bases in between. The CDR3 DNA is TGCGCCAGCAGCTTGATATCGAGCTCCTACGAGCAGTACTTC. Translated, it gives CASSLISSSYEQYF.

This clone was picked up a small number of times. This chain links TRBV20-1 with TRBJ1-2; D is undetermined. The CDR3 totals 11 residues. V was shortened by 1 base and J by 6 bases, with 6 bases between the two germline ends. Germline assignment: CDR1 DFQATT and CDR2 SNEGSKA (reference sequence). CDR3 sequence reads: CSARAAHGYTF. The DNA of the CDR3 is TGCAGTGCTAGAGCTGCGCATGGCTACACCTTC.

The chain is built from TRBV9 and TRBJ2-5; 11 nucleotides line up with TRBD1. The CDR3 sequence is 17 residues long. Unmatched junction bases numbered 13, after V lost 6 bases and J lost 3 bases. Germline assignment: CDR1 SGDLS and CDR2 YYNGEE. CDR3 sequence reads: CASNQNPGTGGEETQYF. DNA for the CDR3: TGTGCCAGCAACCAAAACCCCGGGACAGGGGGAGAAGAGACCCAGTACTTC.

This clone was counted a single time. This rearrangement joins TRBV5-1 to TRBJ2-1; weak D call: TRBD2 (5 bases). The germline CDR1 and CDR2 sequences are SGHRS and YFSETQ. The CDR3 length is 16 residues. Trimming took 5 bases from V and 0 from J, leaving 15 bases between them. CDR3 in amino acids: CASRTTDYLSYNEQFF. As DNA, the CDR3 is TGCGCCAGCAGGACTACAGACTACCTCTCCTACAATGAGCAGTTCTTC.